The rows below give T cell receptor beta chains drawn from one sample of a study of blood T cell repertoires in COVID-19. Libraries were prepared by immunoSEQ multiplex PCR; TCRdb keeps only in-frame clonotypes and omits some of them. The sample holds 25,000 to 30,000 clones, 60% to 80% seen once. Sequencing was done on a sample of peripheral blood. All receptors derive from a woman aged 70-85 years with active or convalescent COVID-19. Each CDR3 is given with its conserved first and last residue. The order of the fields is clone size, D gene, V gene, J gene, CDR3 protein, CDR3 DNA. D genes are given only for firm matches. Not all rows give a size; the values are once, few, many and, for expanded clones, a class.

NA	TRBD1	TRBV28	TRBJ1-5	CASSAGTGGLVGNQPQHF	TGTGCCAGCAGCGCCGGGACAGGGGGTTTGGTTGGCAATCAGCCCCAGCATTTT
NA	TRBD2	TRBV18	TRBJ2-1	CASSTKGTSGSENYNEQFF	TGTGCCAGCTCAACAAAGGGGACTAGCGGATCCGAAAATTACAATGAGCAGTTCTTC
NA	NA	TRBV29-1	TRBJ1-1	CSVVGRLGVQAFF	TGCAGCGTTGTGGGGAGACTCGGGGTACAAGCTTTCTTT
few	TRBD1	TRBV7-9	TRBJ2-7	CASSSDADRGNSYEQYF	TGTGCCAGCAGCTCGGATGCGGACAGGGGGAACTCCTACGAGCAGTACTTC
NA	TRBD2	TRBV20-1	TRBJ2-1	CSASRAVAGKVQFF	TGCAGTGCTAGTAGGGCTGTAGCGGGAAAAGTGCAGTTCTTC
NA	TRBD1	TRBV2	TRBJ1-2	CASRLTTGATVGYTF	TGTGCCAGCAGGCTAACGACAGGGGCGACTGTGGGCTACACCTTC
few	TRBD2	TRBV5-1	TRBJ2-7	CASSFSSGGFSYEQYF	TGCGCCAGCAGCTTCTCTTCGGGGGGGTTCTCCTACGAGCAGTACTTC
NA	NA	TRBV11-2	TRBJ2-7	CASSLGRPGVSEQYF	TGTGCCAGCAGCTTAGGAAGGCCAGGGGTTAGCGAGCAGTACTTC
few	NA	TRBV19	TRBJ2-2	CASSVETGELFF	TGTGCCAGTAGTGTGGAGACCGGGGAGCTGTTTTTT
NA	TRBD1	TRBV19	TRBJ2-7	CASSSRDRVSSYEQYF	TGTGCCAGTAGTTCCCGGGACAGGGTTAGCTCCTACGAGCAGTACTTC
NA	NA	TRBV5-1	TRBJ1-3	CASSWLPESGNTIYF	TGCGCCAGCAGCTGGCTCCCGGAGTCTGGAAACACCATATATTTT
NA	NA	TRBV18	TRBJ2-6	CASSSLAQGGANVLTF	TGTGCCAGCTCCTCCTTAGCCCAGGGTGGGGCCAACGTCCTGACTTTC
medium-sized	TRBD1	TRBV7-2	TRBJ1-2	CASSSALTGLGGYTF	TGTGCCAGCAGCTCGGCGCTGACAGGGCTTGGGGGCTACACCTTC
NA	TRBD1	TRBV30	TRBJ1-1	CAWRRVRGGWHTEAFF	TGTGCCTGGAGAAGAGTAAGAGGGGGCTGGCACACTGAAGCTTTCTTT
few	NA	TRBV7-3	TRBJ1-2	CASSSPGGYGYTF	TGTGCCAGCAGCTCCCCCGGGGGCTATGGCTACACCTTC
NA	NA	TRBV7-8	TRBJ1-5	CASSGLTASNQPQHF	TGTGCCAGCAGCGGACTGACTGCTAGCAATCAGCCCCAGCATTTT
NA	NA	TRBV19	TRBJ1-2	CASSTLPGDNYGYTF	TGTGCCAGTAGTACCCTACCGGGGGATAACTATGGCTACACCTTC
NA	TRBD1	TRBV5-1	TRBJ2-7	CASSLGGTATYEQYF	TGCGCCAGCAGCTTGGGTGGGACAGCCACCTACGAGCAGTACTTC
NA	NA	TRBV30	TRBJ1-2	CASAGGWYGYTF	TGTGCCTCCGCGGGGGGCTGGTATGGCTACACCTTC
NA	NA	TRBV20-1	TRBJ2-5	CSAGGVETQYF	TGCAGTGCGGGGGGTGTAGAGACCCAGTACTTC
NA	TRBD2	TRBV11-2	TRBJ2-1	CASSLGAGGTNEQFF	TGTGCCAGCAGCTTAGGAGCGGGGGGTACTAATGAGCAGTTCTTC
NA	NA	TRBV7-2	TRBJ1-5	CASSLGQGQPQHF	TGTGCCAGCAGCTTAGGGCAGGGGCAGCCCCAGCATTTT
NA	NA	TRBV6-5	TRBJ1-2	CASTKGYPNYGYTF	TGTGCCTCCACCAAGGGGTACCCTAACTATGGCTACACCTTC